This T cell receptor beta chain was obtained from a study of T cells in tuberculosis. With 6 bases clipped from V and 6 bases from J, the junction kept 10 bases outside the gene matches. This CDR3 has 15 amino acids. Looked up from germline, CDR1 is MDHEN and CDR2 is SYDVKM. This clone was recorded once. The method was immunoSEQ multiplex PCR; TCRdb's version includes in-frame clones alone and lacks a portion of them. The sample lists roughly 30,000 clones; approximately 93% were seen once. The rearrangement joins TRBV28 to TRBJ1-2, with 10 bases lining up with TRBD1. The sequence came from a donor aged 10-29 years with latent tuberculosis or without tuberculosis infection. The sample comprised PBMCs. The CDR3 loop reads CASSLGQGGGNGYTF. The CDR3, as DNA: TGTGCCAGCAGCCTCGGACAGGGGGGTGGGAATGGCTACACCTTC.